A selection of T cell receptor beta chains follows, all from one sample in a study of T cell responses to AZD1222 COVID-19 vaccine. Assay used: immunoSEQ multiplex PCR; TCRdb lists only in-frame clones, some missing. Of under 110,000 clones listed, about 86% are singletons. The sample here was peripheral blood, taken on day 0 of AZD1222 vaccination. The receptor set was obtained from an adult in good health. The CDR3 runs from the conserved cysteine through the conserved F or W. D genes are given only for firm matches. Clone size is shown for a subset of rows, as once, few, many or a class of expanded clone.

clone_size j_call v_call d_call cdr3_aa cdr3_nt
. TRBJ2-7 TRBV11-2 TRBD2 CASRRLAGVNVYEQYF TGTGCCAGCAGAAGACTAGCGGGAGTCAATGTCTACGAGCAGTACTTC
. TRBJ2-7 TRBV7-2 . CASSLAGGGSSYEQYF TGTGCCAGCAGCTTAGCTGGGGGTGGGAGCTCCTACGAGCAGTACTTC
. TRBJ2-7 TRBV19 . CASSIGYESSSYEQYF TGTGCCAGTAGTATCGGTTACGAGAGCAGCTCCTACGAGCAGTACTTC
. TRBJ2-7 TRBV7-2 . CASTHPDGSSYEQYF TGTGCCAGCACTCACCCCGACGGAAGCTCCTACGAGCAGTACTTC
. TRBJ2-1 TRBV19 . CATSVGGSNNEQFF TGTGCCACCTCCGTTGGGGGTAGTAACAATGAGCAGTTCTTC
. TRBJ1-6 TRBV14 TRBD1 CASRPTGTAYNSPLHF TGTGCCAGCAGACCGACCGGGACAGCCTATAATTCACCCCTCCACTTT
. TRBJ2-4 TRBV2 TRBD2 CASSRGGLTAKNIQYF TGTGCCAGCAGCCGGGGGGGGCTCACGGCCAAAAACATTCAGTACTTC
once TRBJ1-1 TRBV28 TRBD1 CASYFGTGAGTEAFF TGTGCCAGCTACTTTGGGACAGGGGCCGGCACTGAAGCTTTCTTT
. TRBJ1-2 TRBV6-2/TRBV6-3 . CASSEDSNNYGYTF TGTGCCAGCAGTGAGGACAGTAATAACTATGGCTACACCTTC
once TRBJ1-2 TRBV3-1/TRBV3-2 . CASSQAEVYGYTF TGTGCCAGCAGCCAAGCCGAGGTCTATGGCTACACCTTC
. TRBJ1-1 TRBV6-5 . CASSSGQLNTEAFF TGTGCCAGCAGCTCCGGACAGTTGAACACTGAAGCTTTCTTT
. TRBJ1-2 TRBV30 TRBD1 CAWSWGQYYGYTF TGTGCCTGGAGTTGGGGACAGTACTATGGCTACACCTTC
. TRBJ1-3 TRBV29-1 . CSARVAGNTIYF TGCAGCGCTAGGGTGGCTGGAAACACCATATATTTT
. TRBJ2-5 TRBV4-2 TRBD2 CASSHRTSGVTKETQYF TGTGCCAGCAGCCACCGGACTAGCGGAGTTACAAAAGAGACCCAGTACTTC
. TRBJ2-5 TRBV5-4 TRBD1 CASSWKRQGEETQYF TGTGCCAGCAGCTGGAAAAGACAGGGGGAAGAGACCCAGTACTTC
. TRBJ1-5 TRBV7-9 . CASSLDSYGGNQPQHF TGTGCCAGCAGCTTAGATTCTTATGGAGGGAATCAGCCCCAGCATTTT